The clone carrying this T cell receptor (beta chain) appeared a single time. Its target is unknown. The treatment was: roughly 10-day PBMC culture with coronavirus spike peptide pools or control peptides (ViraFEST assay). Germline-derived CDR1 and CDR2 are KGHSH and LQKENI. The length of the CDR3 is 17 residues. Trimming removed 4 bases at V and 3 bases at J, with 22 bases between. Sequencing of the DNA from cultured CD4+ T cells was carried out with the Oncomine TCR Beta short-read assay. TCRdb independently ran MiXCR on the PCR reads; one entry per CDR3 protein. The sample consists of 15,000 to 20,000 distinct CDR3 sequences, about three fifths of them appearing once. The data stem from a study of vaccination and CD4 T cells after COVID-19. As for the study in general: From HCoV-229E, HCoV-OC43, HCoV-NL63 and SARS-CoV-2, overlapping spike peptides were used to stimulate the cells.

Sequencing input: CD4+ T cells from blood, cultured in vitro. The chain joins TRBV18 to TRBJ2-7; D perhaps matches TRBD2 (6 bases). The sequence was collected from a human donor who had recovered from COVID-19. The CDR3 sequence is CASSRFAAGPPFYEQYF. CDR3 sequence (DNA): TGTGCCAGCTCACGTTTCGCAGCGGGCCCCCCATTCTACGAGCAGTACTTC. Together with reference TRBV18 and TRBJ2-7, the CDR3 gives the full variable domain: NAGVMQNPRHLVRRRGQEARLRCSPMKGHSHVYWYRQLPEEGLKFMVYLQKENIIDESGMPKERFSAEFPKEGPSILRIQQVVRGDSAAYFCASSRFAAGPPFYEQYFGPGTRLTVT.